These T cell receptor beta chains were read from a single sample in a study of T-cell memory formation after mild COVID-19. Each CDR3 protein is one row after TCRdb ran MiXCR on the 5' RACE reads. Altogether just under 150,000 distinct CDR3 sequences are present, roughly a fifth being singletons, with the ten largest covering about 2%. The specimen was PBMCs or a T cell subset sorted from them (not recorded which). These TCRs come from an adult woman who had mild COVID-19 (a few samples of this study predate the infection). Cell type and time point are not known. The CDR3 runs from the conserved cysteine through the conserved F or W. The order of the fields is clone size, V gene, J gene, CDR3 protein. The size entry is marked missing in some rows and otherwise reads once, few, many or a size class.

clone_size: -; v_call: TRBV7-7; j_call: TRBJ2-7; cdr3_aa: CASSLGNQGAGEQYF
clone_size: few; v_call: TRBV27; j_call: TRBJ2-5; cdr3_aa: CASSLPPTPGYQETQYF
clone_size: -; v_call: TRBV15; j_call: TRBJ2-3; cdr3_aa: CATSRGGGLTDTQYF
clone_size: -; v_call: TRBV6-5; j_call: TRBJ2-2; cdr3_aa: CASSYSNGDTGELFF
clone_size: many; v_call: TRBV5-1; j_call: TRBJ2-5; cdr3_aa: CASSLAGSQETQYF
clone_size: few; v_call: TRBV12-3/TRBV12-4; j_call: TRBJ2-3; cdr3_aa: CASSLSGRQATDTQYF
clone_size: few; v_call: TRBV18; j_call: TRBJ2-5; cdr3_aa: CASSSPTAGERETQYF
clone_size: few; v_call: TRBV12-3/TRBV12-4; j_call: TRBJ2-7; cdr3_aa: CASSLSGRRTYEQYF
clone_size: few; v_call: TRBV6-5; j_call: TRBJ1-5; cdr3_aa: CASSSTGGGRPQHF
clone_size: -; v_call: TRBV7-9; j_call: TRBJ1-5; cdr3_aa: CASSLSDWAQHF
clone_size: -; v_call: TRBV7-3; j_call: TRBJ2-2; cdr3_aa: CASSLTVPPTNTGELFF
clone_size: -; v_call: TRBV5-1; j_call: TRBJ1-5; cdr3_aa: CASSQTGGINQPQHF
clone_size: -; v_call: TRBV27; j_call: TRBJ1-5; cdr3_aa: CASSSNNQPQHF
clone_size: -; v_call: TRBV12-3/TRBV12-4; j_call: TRBJ2-3; cdr3_aa: CASSFRVDTQYF
clone_size: -; v_call: TRBV9; j_call: TRBJ2-2; cdr3_aa: CASSLTGTGFTGELFF
clone_size: few; v_call: TRBV6-2/TRBV6-3; j_call: TRBJ1-1; cdr3_aa: CASSTIRRQGGNTEAFF
clone_size: many; v_call: TRBV6-2/TRBV6-3; j_call: TRBJ2-7; cdr3_aa: CASTPPGSGRRYEQYF
clone_size: few; v_call: TRBV5-1; j_call: TRBJ1-4; cdr3_aa: CASSSTGGADEKLFF
clone_size: many; v_call: TRBV29-1; j_call: TRBJ2-7; cdr3_aa: CSVEEATGFSYEQYF
clone_size: few; v_call: TRBV5-1; j_call: TRBJ2-1; cdr3_aa: CASSSRSISYNEQFF
clone_size: -; v_call: TRBV6-2/TRBV6-3; j_call: TRBJ2-1; cdr3_aa: CASTWGGLPQLFF
clone_size: -; v_call: TRBV6-5; j_call: TRBJ1-4; cdr3_aa: CASSLQGNEKLFF
clone_size: -; v_call: TRBV5-8; j_call: TRBJ1-6; cdr3_aa: CASSSVDFSYNSPLHF
clone_size: few; v_call: TRBV12-3/TRBV12-4; j_call: TRBJ2-2; cdr3_aa: CASSSHRPGELFF
clone_size: -; v_call: TRBV5-1; j_call: TRBJ1-1; cdr3_aa: CASSLVSRDRGGGTEAFF
clone_size: -; v_call: TRBV29-1; j_call: TRBJ2-3; cdr3_aa: CSVFWRGGNTQYF
clone_size: -; v_call: TRBV12-3/TRBV12-4; j_call: TRBJ1-2; cdr3_aa: CASSRGRVYGYTF
clone_size: -; v_call: TRBV30; j_call: TRBJ1-3; cdr3_aa: CASLSDSGNTIYF
clone_size: few; v_call: TRBV18; j_call: TRBJ1-1; cdr3_aa: CASSPEVGSALNTEAFF
clone_size: -; v_call: TRBV14; j_call: TRBJ1-6; cdr3_aa: CASSQDGIGNSPLHF
clone_size: -; v_call: TRBV7-9; j_call: TRBJ2-7; cdr3_aa: CASSVGTKQYF
clone_size: few; v_call: TRBV6-1; j_call: TRBJ2-3; cdr3_aa: CASSEVGRVADTQYF
clone_size: few; v_call: TRBV7-2; j_call: TRBJ2-3; cdr3_aa: CASVRDGSTDTQYF
clone_size: few; v_call: TRBV7-9; j_call: TRBJ1-5; cdr3_aa: CASSVSNQPQHF
clone_size: -; v_call: TRBV20-1; j_call: TRBJ2-5; cdr3_aa: CSASNTGTQETQYF
clone_size: -; v_call: TRBV4-2; j_call: TRBJ2-2; cdr3_aa: CASSQVGTHTGELFF
clone_size: -; v_call: TRBV6-2/TRBV6-3; j_call: TRBJ2-7; cdr3_aa: CASRPPGLAGAHYEQYF
clone_size: -; v_call: TRBV15; j_call: TRBJ1-2; cdr3_aa: CATSREGGLASYTF
clone_size: few; v_call: TRBV9; j_call: TRBJ2-4; cdr3_aa: CASSVAGGWNIQYF
clone_size: few; v_call: TRBV27; j_call: TRBJ1-2; cdr3_aa: CASSFLGERGYTF
clone_size: -; v_call: TRBV7-8; j_call: TRBJ2-5; cdr3_aa: CASSFNLAGTMETQYF
clone_size: few; v_call: TRBV7-8; j_call: TRBJ2-1; cdr3_aa: CASSLLWGLSSYNEQFF
clone_size: few; v_call: TRBV14; j_call: TRBJ2-7; cdr3_aa: CASSQLGYEQYF
clone_size: -; v_call: TRBV30; j_call: TRBJ2-5; cdr3_aa: CAWRPGGTETQYF
clone_size: -; v_call: TRBV21-1; j_call: TRBJ2-7; cdr3_aa: CASSKRALRDPYREYEQYF
clone_size: few; v_call: TRBV10-2; j_call: TRBJ1-6; cdr3_aa: CASSESGRGNSPLHF